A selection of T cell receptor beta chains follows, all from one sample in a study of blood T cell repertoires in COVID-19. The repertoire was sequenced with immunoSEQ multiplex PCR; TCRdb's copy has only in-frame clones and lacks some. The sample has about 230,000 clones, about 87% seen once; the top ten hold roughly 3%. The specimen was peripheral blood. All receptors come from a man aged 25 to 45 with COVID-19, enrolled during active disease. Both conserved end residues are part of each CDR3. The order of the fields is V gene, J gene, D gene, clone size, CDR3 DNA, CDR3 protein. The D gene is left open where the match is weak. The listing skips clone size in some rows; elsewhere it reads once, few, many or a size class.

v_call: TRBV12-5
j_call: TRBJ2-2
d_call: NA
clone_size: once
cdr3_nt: TGTGCTAGTGGCTCTAGGTCCGGGACTCAGAACACCGGGGAGCTGTTTTTT
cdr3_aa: CASGSRSGTQNTGELFF

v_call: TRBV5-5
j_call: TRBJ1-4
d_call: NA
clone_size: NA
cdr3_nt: TGTGCCAGCAGCTTCAGTTCGACAGCCGCAACTAATGAAAAACTGTTTTTT
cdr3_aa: CASSFSSTAATNEKLFF

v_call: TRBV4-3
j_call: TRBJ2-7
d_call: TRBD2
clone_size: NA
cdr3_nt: TGCGCCAGCAGCCCAGCCGGGACTACCTACGAGCAGTACTTC
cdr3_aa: CASSPAGTTYEQYF

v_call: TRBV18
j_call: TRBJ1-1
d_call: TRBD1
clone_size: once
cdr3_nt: TGTGCCAGCTCACCATTGGACAGGGGGGTAGAAGCTTTCTTT
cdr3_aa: CASSPLDRGVEAFF

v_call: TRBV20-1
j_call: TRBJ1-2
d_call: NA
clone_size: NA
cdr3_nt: TGCAGTGCCCTACCCGGCGGGGGCTACACCTTC
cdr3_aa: CSALPGGGYTF

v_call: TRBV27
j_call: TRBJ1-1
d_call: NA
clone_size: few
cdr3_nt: TGTGCCAGCAGTTTATCGGCGTGGGAGGCCACTGAAGCTTTCTTT
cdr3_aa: CASSLSAWEATEAFF

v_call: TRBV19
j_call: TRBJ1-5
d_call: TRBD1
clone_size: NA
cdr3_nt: TGTGCCAGTAGTATAGGTGGAGGGGGCGTTCAGCCCCAGCATTTT
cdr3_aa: CASSIGGGGVQPQHF

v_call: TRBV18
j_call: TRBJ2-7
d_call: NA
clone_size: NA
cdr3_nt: TGTGCCAGCTCACCACCTGGAGGTTCCTACGAGCAGTACTTC
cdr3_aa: CASSPPGGSYEQYF

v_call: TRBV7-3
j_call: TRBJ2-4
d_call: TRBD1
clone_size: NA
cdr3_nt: TGTGCCAGCAGCATGACAGGGTTTGGTGGAAACATTCAGTACTTC
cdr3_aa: CASSMTGFGGNIQYF

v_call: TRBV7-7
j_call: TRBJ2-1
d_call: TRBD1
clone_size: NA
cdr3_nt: TGTGCCAGCAGCGCAGGACAGGGAGGCTCCTACAATGAGCAGTTCTTC
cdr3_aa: CASSAGQGGSYNEQFF

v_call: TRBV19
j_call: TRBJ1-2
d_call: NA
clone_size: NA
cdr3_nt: TGTGCCAGTAGAGTTTCCCCAGGACTGAGCTATGGCTACACCTTC
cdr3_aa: CASRVSPGLSYGYTF

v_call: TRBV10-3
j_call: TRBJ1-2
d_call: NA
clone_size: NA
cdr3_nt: TGTGCCATCAGTGAGTCCGTGGGCGAAGGCTACACCTTC
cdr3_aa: CAISESVGEGYTF

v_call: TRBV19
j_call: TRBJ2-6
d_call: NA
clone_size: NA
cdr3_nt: TGTGCCAGTGGTAAGGGCGGAGGGGGCCTCTCTGGGGCCAACGTCCTGACTTTC
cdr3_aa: CASGKGGGGLSGANVLTF

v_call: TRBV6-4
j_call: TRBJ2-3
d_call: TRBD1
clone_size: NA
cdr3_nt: TGTGCCAGCTCCTCGACAGGGGACGACACAGATACGCAGTATTTT
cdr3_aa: CASSSTGDDTDTQYF

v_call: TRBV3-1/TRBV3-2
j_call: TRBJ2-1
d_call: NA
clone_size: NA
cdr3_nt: TGTGCCAGCAGCCAAGATGGGGAAGGCAGGGATTACAATGAGCAGTTCTTC
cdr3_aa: CASSQDGEGRDYNEQFF

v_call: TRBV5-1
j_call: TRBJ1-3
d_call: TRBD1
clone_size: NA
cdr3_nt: TGCGCCAGCAGCTTGGGGGACAGTAGAACCTACTCTGGAAACACCATATATTTT
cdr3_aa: CASSLGDSRTYSGNTIYF

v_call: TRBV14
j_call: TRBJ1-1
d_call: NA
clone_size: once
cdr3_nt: TGTGCCAGCAGTTCAGGATCCTCGGACAGAGTGAACACTGAAGCTTTCTTT
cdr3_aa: CASSSGSSDRVNTEAFF

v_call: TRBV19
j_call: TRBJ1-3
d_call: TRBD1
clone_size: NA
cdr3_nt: TGTGCCAGTAGGATACAGGGGGCCGCTGGAAACACCATATATTTT
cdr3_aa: CASRIQGAAGNTIYF